The 32 T cell receptor beta chains given below trace back to one sample, sequenced in a study of T cells in Graves' hyperthyroidism and ophthalmopathy. Amplification of TCR beta CDR3 regions was performed using RNA transcripts as template. HTBI primers were the set used in a first-round RT-PCR of the TCR CDR3. Each CDR3 protein is one row after TCRdb ran MiXCR on the multiplex PCR reads. The sample includes 500,000 to 600,000 distinct CDR3 sequences, approximately 20% seen only once; the top ten take over 45%. The sequencing sample was made of blood. The receptor set was obtained from a middle-aged man with Graves' ophthalmopathy.

This clonotype was observed a handful of times. The chain is built from TRBV30 and TRBJ2-1, with D perhaps TRBD2 (6 bases). CDR1 GTSNPN and CDR2 SVGIG come from the germline V gene (reference sequence). Trimming removed 4 bases from V and 9 bases from J, with 19 bases in between. This CDR3 region has 14 residues. In DNA form, the CDR3 reads TGTGCCTGGAATAGGGACTTCTACAAAGGTGAGCAGTTCTTC. As protein: CAWNRDFYKGEQFF. Combining the CDR3 with reference TRBV30 and TRBJ2-1 gives the whole variable domain SQTIHQWPATLVQPVGSPLSLECTVEGTSNPNLYWYRQAAGRGLQLLFYSVGIGQISSEVPQNLSASRPQDRQFILSSKKLLLSDSGFYLCAWNRDFYKGEQFFGPGTRLTVL.

Only a few counts were recorded for this clonotype. The chain employs TRBV6-1 and TRBJ2-7, with TRBD2 matching 7 bases. V was clipped by 5 bases and J by 4 bases; unmatched bases: 11. The germline V gene has CDR1 MNHNS and CDR2 SASEGT. CDR3 length: 15 amino acids. The CDR3 reads CASSPLAAPLYEQYF. Here the CDR3 DNA reads TGTGCCAGCAGTCCCCTAGCGGCACCCTTATACGAGCAGTACTTC.

The sample holds a few counts of this clonotype. This chain uses TRBV7-9 with TRBJ2-1; TRBD2 agrees at 8 bases. CDR1 is SEHNR and CDR2 is FQNEAQ in the germline V gene (reference sequence). The CDR3 consists of 12 residues. Trimming took 8 bases from V and 12 from J; bases not matched to a gene: 9. The CDR3, as DNA: TGTGCCAGCGGGACTAGACTATTCGGGCAGTTCTTC. Translated: CASGTRLFGQFF.

At least ten counts were recorded for this clonotype. The chain carries TRBV12-3 or TRBV12-4 and TRBJ2-1, with 13 bases matching TRBD2. The CDR3 has 16 residues. V dropped 5 bases and J dropped 10; count of bases not matched to a gene: 11. CDR3 protein: CASSPGGTSGTPEQFF. DNA for the CDR3: TGTGCCAGCAGTCCGGGGGGGACTAGCGGGACCCCAGAGCAGTTCTTC.

This clonotype was recorded at least ten times. The chain links TRBV30 to TRBJ1-5; 9 positions match TRBD1. After removal of 2 bases from V and 4 bases from J, the junction contained 3 bases not matched to a gene. Germline CDR1 reads GTSNPN; CDR2 reads SVGIG (reference sequence). The CDR3 sequence is 14 residues long. The CDR3 here is CAWSTGTGNQPQHF. Here the CDR3 DNA reads TGTGCCTGGAGTACCGGGACAGGGAATCAGCCCCAGCATTTT.

This chain connects TRBV27 to TRBJ1-1; D not resolved. Germline-derived CDR1 and CDR2 are MNHEY and SMNVEV (reference sequence). The CDR3 runs 15 residues. V was cut by 6 bases and J by 3 bases, with 17 bases left in between. CDR3 residues: CASRLLGILDTEAFF. DNA for the CDR3: TGTGCCAGCAGGTTACTAGGGATCCTAGACACTGAAGCTTTCTTT.

The chain recombines TRBV3-1 with TRBJ1-1; the match to TRBD1 covers 7 bases. The V gene's germline CDR1 is LGHDT and CDR2 YNNKEL (reference sequence). The CDR3 has 16 amino acids. V gave up 4 bases and J gave up 4 bases; unmatched junction bases: 12. The CDR3 DNA is TGTGCCAGCAGCCGGAACAGGGGAGTAGCGGGCACTGAAGCTTTCTTT. Its translation is CASSRNRGVAGTEAFF.

This clonotype was seen repeatedly, ten times or more. The chain joins TRBV28 to TRBJ1-5; 8 bases map to TRBD1. V trimming: 7 bases; J trimming: 3 bases; junction bases outside the gene matches: 5. This CDR3 region has 14 residues. Germline V gene sequence: CDR1 MDHEN, CDR2 SYDVKM. The CDR3 DNA is TGTGCCAGCACTCGGGACAGGAACAATCAGCCCCAGCATTTT. This sequence encodes CASTRDRNNQPQHF.

The gene calls are TRBV20-1 and TRBJ1-3, with no clear D. The germline gives CDR1 DFQATT, CDR2 SNEGSKA (reference sequence). This CDR3 comprises 15 residues. The V gene lost 3 bases and the J gene lost 0 bases, with 12 bases spanning the gap. The CDR3: CSARVQNLSGNTIYF. CDR3 bases: TGCAGTGCTAGGGTACAGAACCTCTCTGGAAACACCATATATTTT.

This clonotype was recorded at least ten times. V is TRBV12-3 or TRBV12-4 and J is TRBJ1-1, with unresolved D. The CDR3 has 13 residues. Trimming removed 7 bases from V and 1 base from J, with 10 bases in between. CDR3 residues: CASKRGRNTEAFF. CDR3 DNA sequence: TGTGCCAGCAAACGCGGCAGGAACACTGAAGCTTTCTTT.

The sample holds many counts of this clonotype. The chain links TRBV12-3 or TRBV12-4 to TRBJ2-3; either TRBD1 or TRBD2 may supply D (5 bases each). The V and J ends lost 6 bases and 7 bases respectively, with 14 bases between them. The CDR3 covers 13 residues. The CDR3 sequence: CASRGSGTNTQYF. CDR3 bases: TGTGCCAGCAGGGGATCCGGGACCAATACGCAGTATTTT.

This clonotype was recorded a few times. The V call is TRBV12-3 or TRBV12-4, the J call TRBJ1-1; the D is unclear. V gave up 2 bases and J gave up 0 bases, with 7 bases separating them. The CDR3 sequence is 14 residues long. Here the CDR3 DNA reads TGTGCCAGCAGTTTAATAGAGATGAACACTGAAGCTTTCTTT. Encoded protein: CASSLIEMNTEAFF.

V and J are TRBV15 and TRBJ1-1; D remains unclear. This CDR3 spans 12 amino acids. Looked up from germline, CDR1 is LNHNV and CDR2 is YYDKDF (reference sequence). The V and J ends lost 1 base and 11 bases respectively, with 11 bases between them. CDR3 bases: TGTGCCACCAGCAGAGTCGGTGTGGGTGCTTTCTTT. As protein: CATSRVGVGAFF.

This chain connects TRBV2 to TRBJ2-6; the D is unclear. V was shortened by 7 bases and J by 0 bases, with 10 bases between the two germline ends. The germline CDR1 and CDR2 sequences are SNHLY and FYNNEI. The CDR3 extends over 15 amino acids. CDR3 protein: CASILGTSGANVLTF. Written as DNA, the CDR3 is TGTGCCAGCATATTAGGTACCTCTGGGGCCAACGTCCTGACTTTC.

This clonotype came up many times. The chain combines TRBV28 with TRBJ1-6, with 8 bases fitting TRBD1. V was pared by 7 bases and J by 9 bases, with 14 bases of the junction left unmatched. CDR3 length: 16 residues. Looked up from germline, CDR1 is MDHEN and CDR2 is SYDVKM. CDR3 sequence reads: CASIKTRGLQSSPLHF. CDR3 in DNA: TGTGCCAGCATTAAAACCAGGGGGCTACAGTCTTCACCCCTCCACTTT.

In the case of this clonotype: A junction boundary mismatches the germline segment, possibly from a read error. The rearrangement uses TRBV6-5 and TRBJ2-3, with 10 bases aligning to TRBD2. The CDR3 is 19 amino acids. CDR1 is MNHEY, CDR2 SVGAGI, per germline. CDR3 sequence reads: CASSYGLAATLISTGTQYF. In nucleotides, the CDR3 is TGTGCCAGCAGTTACGGACTAGCGGCCACTTTAATATCCACAGGTACGCAGTATTTT.

This clonotype came up a few times. The chain has TRBV11-2 and TRBJ2-2; D is undetermined. With 8 bases removed from V and 1 base from J, the gap between germline ends came to 8 bases. This CDR3 comprises 13 residues. Germline V lookup: CDR1 SGHAT, CDR2 FQNNGV. As DNA, the CDR3 is TGTGCCAGCCGAGAGAAGAACACCGGGGAGCTGTTTTTT. It translates to CASREKNTGELFF.

In its sample, this clonotype was seen many times. The rearrangement joins TRBV5-1 to TRBJ2-3; D is ambiguous. This CDR3 contains 14 residues. Trimming pared 3 bases from V and 3 bases from J, leaving 11 bases between. Germline V CDR1 and CDR2: SGHRS, YFSETQ. CDR3 loop: CASSSISGTDTQYF. CDR3 nucleotides: TGCGCCAGCAGCTCAATAAGTGGGACAGATACGCAGTATTTT. The complete variable domain, with remaining parts taken from reference TRBV5-1 and TRBJ2-3, reads KAGVTQTPRYLIKTRGQQVTLSCSPISGHRSVSWYQQTPGQGLQFLFEYFSETQRNKGNFPGRFSGRQFSNSRSEMNVSTLELGDSALYLCASSSISGTDTQYFGPGTRLTVL.

This clonotype was picked up many times. The J gene is TRBJ2-7, the V gene TRBV7-9; D not resolved. This CDR3 spans 13 amino acids. Between the trimmed V and J ends, which lost 5 bases and 3 bases, there was a span of 11 bases. CDR1 is SEHNR, CDR2 FQNEAQ, per germline (reference sequence). Written as DNA, the CDR3 is TGTGCCAGCAGCCCCCGACCGAACTACGAGCAGTACTTC. Its protein is CASSPRPNYEQYF.

This clonotype has more than one count but fewer than ten. The chain employs TRBV7-9 and TRBJ1-5, with D possibly matching TRBD1 (5 bases). The germline V gene encodes CDR1 SEHNR and CDR2 FQNEAQ (reference sequence). V was cut by 5 bases and J by 7 bases, with 12 bases left in between. The CDR3 is 13 amino acids. DNA for the CDR3: TGTGCCAGCAGCAGCCAGGGACGGCAGCCCCAGCATTTT. The encoded protein is CASSSQGRQPQHF.

The rearrangement uses TRBV30 and TRBJ2-7; possible D gene TRBD1, 5 bases. This CDR3 comprises 12 residues. Germline V gene data show CDR1 as GTSNPN and CDR2 as SVGIG (reference sequence). Trimming cost V 2 bases and J 7 bases, with 12 bases left between them. The CDR3 reads CAWSSQGVEQYF. DNA for the CDR3: TGTGCCTGGAGTTCGCAAGGGGTTGAGCAGTACTTC.

The J gene is TRBJ1-3, the V gene TRBV6-1; 8 bases align to TRBD1. CDR3 length: 16 amino acids. The trim removed 5 bases at V and 1 base at J, leaving 7 bases unmatched. Germline V lookup: CDR1 MNHNS, CDR2 SASEGT. For the CDR3, the DNA is TGTGCCAGCAGTCCCCTGACAGGGGAGTCTGGAAACACCATATATTTT. Its translation: CASSPLTGESGNTIYF.

Of note for this clonotype: Mismatch with germline at one junction end may stem from a read error. The V and J genes are TRBV7-3 and TRBJ2-3, with D tentatively TRBD2 (5 bases). CDR3 size: 16 residues. Germline values: CDR1 SGHTA, CDR2 FQGTGA. CDR3 sequence: CASGLTAIASSDTQYF. Here the CDR3 DNA reads TGTGCCAGCGGCTTAACGGCGATAGCGAGTTCAGATACGCAGTATTTT.

This clonotype was counted many times. The chain carries TRBV18 and TRBJ1-1; 7 nucleotides line up with TRBD1. Germline V gene sequence: CDR1 KGHSH, CDR2 LQKENI. With 1 base clipped from V and 0 bases from J, the junction kept 5 bases outside the gene matches. The CDR3 is made up of 16 amino acids. The CDR3 is CASSPRDRAMNTEAFF. CDR3 sequence (DNA): TGTGCCAGCTCACCACGAGACAGGGCCATGAACACTGAAGCTTTCTTT. Looking up the rest from reference TRBV18 and TRBJ1-1 gives the full variable domain: NAGVMQNPRHLVRRRGQEARLRCSPMKGHSHVYWYRQLPEEGLKFMVYLQKENIIDESGMPKERFSAEFPKEGPSILRIQQVVRGDSAAYFCASSPRDRAMNTEAFFGQGTRLTVV.

This clonotype showed up just a few times. This sequence joins TRBV11-2 and TRBJ1-4; TRBD1 agrees at 9 bases. Trimming at V came to 5 bases and at J to 6 bases, leaving 4 bases not matched to a gene. Germline CDR1 reads SGHAT; CDR2 reads FQNNGV. The CDR3 has 14 amino acids. The CDR3 DNA reads TGTGCCAGCAGCCAAGGGACAGGGTATGAAAAACTGTTTTTT. This sequence encodes CASSQGTGYEKLFF. Using reference TRBV11-2 and TRBJ1-4 for the parts outside the CDR3, the full variable domain is EAGVAQSPRYKIIEKRQSVAFWCNPISGHATLYWYQQILGQGPKLLIQFQNNGVVDDSQLPKDRFSAERLKGVDSTLKIQPAKLEDSAVYLCASSQGTGYEKLFFGSGTQLSVL.

This clonotype has only a few counts. The V and J genes are TRBV20-1 and TRBJ2-3; D may be TRBD2 (5 bases). Looked up from germline, CDR1 is DFQATT and CDR2 is SNEGSKA (reference sequence). CDR3 size: 13 residues. The germline V and J ends were trimmed by 6 bases and 7 bases, with 17 bases remaining between them. The CDR3 DNA is TGCAGTGCAAAATGGACTGTTCAGCATACGCAGTATTTT. As protein: CSAKWTVQHTQYF.

The chain recombines TRBV27 with TRBJ2-3; 11 nucleotides align to TRBD2. This CDR3 has 16 residues. CDR1 is MNHEY and CDR2 is SMNVEV in the germline V gene (reference sequence). J lost 4 bases, V lost 5 bases, and 8 bases had no gene match. CDR3 residues: CASSLIAGGRADTQYF. CDR3 in DNA: TGTGCCAGCAGTCTTATAGCGGGGGGGCGGGCAGATACGCAGTATTTT.

The V gene is TRBV12-3 or TRBV12-4, the J gene TRBJ1-5; D remains ambiguous. There are 13 residues in the CDR3. Trimming cost V 6 bases and J 10 bases, with 16 bases left between them. The DNA for the CDR3 is TGTGCCAGCAGCCGGATCTATCACGAACCCCAGCATTTT. This encodes CASSRIYHEPQHF.

Only a few counts were recorded for this clonotype. V gene TRBV12-3 or TRBV12-4 combines with J gene TRBJ2-1, with 9 nucleotides matching TRBD1. The CDR3 is made up of 15 amino acids. V lost 6 bases to trimming and J lost 5 bases; unmatched junction nucleotides: 8. As DNA, the CDR3 is TGTGCCAGCAGGTTAAGGGACAGGGTGGACAATGAGCAGTTCTTC. Translated, it gives CASRLRDRVDNEQFF.

This clonotype occurred a few times. The chain combines TRBV18 with TRBJ1-3; D is perhaps TRBD1 (5 bases). Looked up from germline, CDR1 is KGHSH and CDR2 is LQKENI. The CDR3 is made up of 16 amino acids. The V and J ends lost 8 bases and 0 bases respectively, with 17 bases between them. The DNA for the CDR3 is TGTGCCAGCGGTGAACAGGATGCCTTCTCTGGAAACACCATATATTTT. It translates to CASGEQDAFSGNTIYF.

This clonotype was recorded many times. The gene calls are TRBV3-1 and TRBJ1-4; D is ambiguous. Between the trimmed V and J ends, which lost 0 bases and 8 bases, there was a span of 13 bases. Germline V gene data show CDR1 as LGHDT and CDR2 as YNNKEL (reference sequence). This CDR3 comprises 15 residues. Here the CDR3 reads CASSQDPVPGEKLFF. The CDR3 DNA reads as TGTGCCAGCAGCCAAGATCCGGTTCCGGGGGAAAAACTGTTTTTT.

This clonotype turned up a few times. V gene TRBV29-1 combines with J gene TRBJ2-2; 8 positions match TRBD1. The CDR3 consists of 13 residues. V shed 8 bases and J 5 bases; nucleotides not matched to a gene: 7. Per germline, CDR1 SQVTM and CDR2 ANQGSEA. DNA of the CDR3: TGCAGCACCAGGGGGCGTGAAACCGGGGAGCTGTTTTTT. It is translated as CSTRGRETGELFF.